This T cell receptor beta chain stems from a study of T cell repertoires in cytomegalovirus infection. About the study: In public TCR beta signatures, there were indications of both CMV infection and matching HLA type. Study results and limitations: Adding up the frequency of public TCR beta families identified people who carried CMV plus the relevant HLA. HLA-C-restricted CMV clonotypes gave the most frequent clonotype in two of eight donors.

This clonotype was seen at least ten times. What it recognizes is unknown. CDR1 SGHVT and CDR2 SQSDAQ come from the germline V gene. Germline trimming cut 0 bases from V and 11 bases from J; bases unmatched to any gene: 1. The CDR3 is made up of 13 amino acids. TCRdb passed the reads through MiXCR, listing each CDR3 protein once. The sample carries under 350,000 distinct CDR3 sequences, 9.5% recorded once. The V call is TRBV7-4, the J call TRBJ2-4, with 10 bases fitting TRBD1. The clonotype was recovered from a human donor in good health (CMV status not recorded). Some clones in this sample may be carry-over from other donors' samples. Input material: PBMCs. This CDR3 is CASSLAGTGVQYF. DNA for the CDR3: TGTGCCAGCAGCTTAGCGGGGACAGGGGTTCAGTACTTC. Supplemented by reference TRBV7-4 and TRBJ2-4, the full variable domain reads GAGVSQSPRYKVAKRGRDVALRCDSISGHVTLYWYRQTLGQGSEVLTYSQSDAQRDKSGRPSGRFSAERPERSVSTLKIQRTEQGDSAVYLCASSLAGTGVQYFGAGTRLSVL.